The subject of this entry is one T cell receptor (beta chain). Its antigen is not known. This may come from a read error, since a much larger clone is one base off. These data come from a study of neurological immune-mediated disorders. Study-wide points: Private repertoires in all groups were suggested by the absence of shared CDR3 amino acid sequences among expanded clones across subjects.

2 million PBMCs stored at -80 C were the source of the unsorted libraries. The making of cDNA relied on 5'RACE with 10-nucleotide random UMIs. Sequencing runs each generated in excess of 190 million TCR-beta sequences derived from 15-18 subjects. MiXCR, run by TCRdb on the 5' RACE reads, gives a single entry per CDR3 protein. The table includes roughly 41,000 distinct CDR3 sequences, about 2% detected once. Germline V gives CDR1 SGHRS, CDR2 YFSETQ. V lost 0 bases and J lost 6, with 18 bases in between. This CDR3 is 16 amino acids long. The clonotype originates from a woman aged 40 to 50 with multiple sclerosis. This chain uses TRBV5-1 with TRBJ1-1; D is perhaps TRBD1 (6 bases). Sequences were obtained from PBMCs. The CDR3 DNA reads TGCGCCAGCAGCTTGGAGCCACAGGGCGGCGGCGCTGAAGCTTTCTTT. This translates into CASSLEPQGGGAEAFF.